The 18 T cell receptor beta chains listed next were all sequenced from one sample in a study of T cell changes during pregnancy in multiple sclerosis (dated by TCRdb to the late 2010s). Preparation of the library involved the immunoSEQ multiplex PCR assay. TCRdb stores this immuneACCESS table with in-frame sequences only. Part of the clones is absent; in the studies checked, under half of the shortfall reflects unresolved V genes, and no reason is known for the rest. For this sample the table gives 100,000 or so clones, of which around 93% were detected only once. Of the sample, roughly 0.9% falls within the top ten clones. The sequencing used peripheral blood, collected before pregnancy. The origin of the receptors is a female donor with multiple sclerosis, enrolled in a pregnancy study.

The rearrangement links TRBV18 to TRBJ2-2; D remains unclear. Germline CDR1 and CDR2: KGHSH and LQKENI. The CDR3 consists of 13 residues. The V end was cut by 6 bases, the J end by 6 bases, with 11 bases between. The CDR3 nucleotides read TGTGCCAGCTCCTACGGTGAACCCGGGGAGCTGTTTTTT. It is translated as CASSYGEPGELFF.

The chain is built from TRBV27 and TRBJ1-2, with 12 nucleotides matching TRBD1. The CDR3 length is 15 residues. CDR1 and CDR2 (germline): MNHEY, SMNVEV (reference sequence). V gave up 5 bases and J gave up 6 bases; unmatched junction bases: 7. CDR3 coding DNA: TGTGCCAGCAGTCTAGCCGGGACAGGGGGCAATGGCTACACCTTC. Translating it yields CASSLAGTGGNGYTF.

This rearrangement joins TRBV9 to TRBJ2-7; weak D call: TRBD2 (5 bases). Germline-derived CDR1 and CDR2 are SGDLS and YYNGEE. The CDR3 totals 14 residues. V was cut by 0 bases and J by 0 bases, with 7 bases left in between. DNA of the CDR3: TGTGCCAGCAGCGTAGGAGGGTACTCCTACGAGCAGTACTTC. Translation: CASSVGGYSYEQYF.

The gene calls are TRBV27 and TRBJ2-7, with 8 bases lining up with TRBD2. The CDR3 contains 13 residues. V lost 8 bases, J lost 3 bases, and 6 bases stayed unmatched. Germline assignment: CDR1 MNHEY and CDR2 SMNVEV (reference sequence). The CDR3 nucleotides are TGTGCCAGCTCCAAGCGGGAGTACTACGAGCAGTACTTC. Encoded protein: CASSKREYYEQYF.

DNA for the CDR3: TGTGCCAGCAGCGTAGATCCAGGGACAGGGGTGAACACTGAAGCTTTCTTT. Its protein is CASSVDPGTGVNTEAFF. The chain couples TRBV9 to TRBJ1-1, with 10 bases matching TRBD1. The CDR3 consists of 17 residues. The trim removed 0 bases at V and 0 bases at J, leaving 5 bases unmatched. The germline V gene encodes CDR1 SGDLS and CDR2 YYNGEE. The variable domain in full, completed from reference TRBV9 and TRBJ1-1, reads DSGVTQTPKHLITATGQRVTLRCSPRSGDLSVYWYQQSLDQGLQFLIQYYNGEERAKGNILERFSAQQFPDLHSELNLSSLELGDSALYFCASSVDPGTGVNTEAFFGQGTRLTVV.

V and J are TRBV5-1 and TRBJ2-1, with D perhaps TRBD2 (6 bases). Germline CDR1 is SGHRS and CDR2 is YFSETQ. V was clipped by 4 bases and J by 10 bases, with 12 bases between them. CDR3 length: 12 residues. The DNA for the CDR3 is TGCGCCAGCAGCCTCGAGGGACTGGAGCAGTTCTTC. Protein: CASSLEGLEQFF.

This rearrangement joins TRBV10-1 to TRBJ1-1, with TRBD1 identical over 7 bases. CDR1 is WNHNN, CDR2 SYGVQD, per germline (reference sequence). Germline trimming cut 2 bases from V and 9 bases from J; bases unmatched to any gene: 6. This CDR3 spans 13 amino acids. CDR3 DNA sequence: TGCGCCAGCAGTGAGGCGAGGGGGCGCCAAGCTTTCTTT. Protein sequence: CASSEARGRQAFF.

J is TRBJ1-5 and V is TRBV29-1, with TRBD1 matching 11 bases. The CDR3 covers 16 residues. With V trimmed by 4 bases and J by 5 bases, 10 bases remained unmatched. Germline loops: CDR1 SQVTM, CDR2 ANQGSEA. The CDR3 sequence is CSVGGMGTGGYQPQHF. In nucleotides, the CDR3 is TGCAGCGTTGGGGGCATGGGGACAGGGGGATATCAGCCCCAGCATTTT.

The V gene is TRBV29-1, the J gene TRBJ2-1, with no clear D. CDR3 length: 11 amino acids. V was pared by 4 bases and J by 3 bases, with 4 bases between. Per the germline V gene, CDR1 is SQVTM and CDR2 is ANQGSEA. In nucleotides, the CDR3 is TGCAGCGTTGCAGGCTACAATGAGCAGTTCTTC. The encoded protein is CSVAGYNEQFF.

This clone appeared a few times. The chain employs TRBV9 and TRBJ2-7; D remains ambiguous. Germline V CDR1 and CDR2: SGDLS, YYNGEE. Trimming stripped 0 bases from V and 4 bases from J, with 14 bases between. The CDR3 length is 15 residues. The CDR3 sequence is CASSVGAGIGYEQYF. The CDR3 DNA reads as TGTGCCAGCAGCGTAGGGGCAGGAATAGGATACGAGCAGTACTTC.

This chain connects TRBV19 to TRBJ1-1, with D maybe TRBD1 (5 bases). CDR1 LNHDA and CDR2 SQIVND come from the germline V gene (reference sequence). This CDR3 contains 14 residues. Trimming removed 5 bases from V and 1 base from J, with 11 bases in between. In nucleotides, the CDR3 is TGTGCCAGTAGTTGGGGGGACCCGAACACTGAAGCTTTCTTT. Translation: CASSWGDPNTEAFF. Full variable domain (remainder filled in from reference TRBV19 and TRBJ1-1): DGGITQSPKYLFRKEGQNVTLSCEQNLNHDAMYWYRQDPGQGLRLIYYSQIVNDFQKGDIAEGYSVSREKKESFPLTVTSAQKNPTAFYLCASSWGDPNTEAFFGQGTRLTVV.

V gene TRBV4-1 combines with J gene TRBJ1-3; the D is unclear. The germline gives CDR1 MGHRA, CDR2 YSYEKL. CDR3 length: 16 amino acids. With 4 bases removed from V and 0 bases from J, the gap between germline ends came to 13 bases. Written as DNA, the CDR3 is TGCGCCAGCAGCCCTCCCGACCAGGTCTCTGGAAACACCATATATTTT. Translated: CASSPPDQVSGNTIYF.

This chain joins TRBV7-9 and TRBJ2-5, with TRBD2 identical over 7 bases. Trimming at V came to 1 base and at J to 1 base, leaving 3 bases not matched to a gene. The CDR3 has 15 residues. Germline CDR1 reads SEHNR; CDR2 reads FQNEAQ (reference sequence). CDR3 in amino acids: CASSLEGGIQETQYF. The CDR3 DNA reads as TGTGCCAGCAGCTTAGAGGGAGGGATCCAAGAGACCCAGTACTTC. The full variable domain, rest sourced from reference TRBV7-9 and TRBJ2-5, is DTGVSQNPRHKITKRGQNVTFRCDPISEHNRLYWYRQTLGQGPEFLTYFQNEAQLEKSRLLSDRFSAERPKGSFSTLEIQRTEQGDSAMYLCASSLEGGIQETQYFGPGTRLLVL.

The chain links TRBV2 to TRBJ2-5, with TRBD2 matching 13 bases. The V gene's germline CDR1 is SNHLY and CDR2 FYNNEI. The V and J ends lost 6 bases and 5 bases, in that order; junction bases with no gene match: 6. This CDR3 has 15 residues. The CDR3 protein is CASSGTSGTAETQYF. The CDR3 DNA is TGTGCCAGCAGCGGGACTAGCGGGACGGCGGAGACCCAGTACTTC.

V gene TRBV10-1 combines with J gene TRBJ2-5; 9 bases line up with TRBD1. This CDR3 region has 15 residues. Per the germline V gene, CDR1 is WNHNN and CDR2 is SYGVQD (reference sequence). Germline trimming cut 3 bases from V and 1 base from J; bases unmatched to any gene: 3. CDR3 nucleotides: TGCGCCAGCAGTGATGGGACAGGGCCCCAAGAGACCCAGTACTTC. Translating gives CASSDGTGPQETQYF.

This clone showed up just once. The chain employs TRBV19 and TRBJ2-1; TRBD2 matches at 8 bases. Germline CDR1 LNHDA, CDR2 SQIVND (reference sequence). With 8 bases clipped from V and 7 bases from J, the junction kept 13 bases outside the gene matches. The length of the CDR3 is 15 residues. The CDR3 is CASSSVAGSVNEQFF. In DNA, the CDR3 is TGTGCCAGTTCCTCTGTAGCGGGATCCGTGAATGAGCAGTTCTTC.

The CDR3 DNA sequence: TGTGCCAGCAAACCGTCAACGGGGACTAGGGGGTGGGAGCAGTTCTTC. Its translation is CASKPSTGTRGWEQFF. This rearrangement joins TRBV7-2 to TRBJ2-1; 8 bases match TRBD2. Trimming took 7 bases from V and 10 from J; bases not matched to a gene: 18. Germline V gives CDR1 SGHTA, CDR2 FQGNSA. The CDR3 spans 16 residues. Full variable domain (rest looked up from reference TRBV7-2 and TRBJ2-1): GAGVSQSPSNKVTEKGKDVELRCDPISGHTALYWYRQSLGQGLEFLIYFQGNSAPDKSGLPSDRFSAERTGGSVSTLTIQRTQQEDSAVYLCASKPSTGTRGWEQFFGPGTRLTVL.

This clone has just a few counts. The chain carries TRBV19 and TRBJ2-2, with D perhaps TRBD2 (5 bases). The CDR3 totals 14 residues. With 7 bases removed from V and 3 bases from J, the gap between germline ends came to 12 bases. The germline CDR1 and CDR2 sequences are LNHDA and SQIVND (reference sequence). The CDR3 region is CASNSAGHTGELFF. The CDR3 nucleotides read TGTGCCAGTAATTCTGCGGGCCACACCGGGGAGCTGTTTTTT.